These T cell receptor beta chains were read from a single sample in a study of blood T cell repertoires in COVID-19. Repertoires were generated with immunoSEQ multiplex PCR, while TCRdb's copy carries only in-frame clones and drops some. The profile shows approximately 78,000 clones, roughly nine tenths of them singletons. Sequencing was carried out using peripheral blood. The origin of the receptors is a man aged 50 or older with COVID-19, enrolled during active disease. Both conserved end residues are trimmed from each CDR3. A D gene is named only where the DNA matches it firmly.

J gene,V gene,D gene,CDR3 protein
TRBJ2-5,TRBV6-6,TRBD1,ASRARDRAEETQY
TRBJ2-5,TRBV30,TRBD2,AWSELAGPQETQY
TRBJ2-1,TRBV27,TRBD2,ASSSQAGAAFYEQF
TRBJ1-3,TRBV3-1/TRBV3-2,-,ASSQASGDTIY
TRBJ2-3,TRBV4-2,TRBD2,ASSQVSAGGAGDTQY
TRBJ2-5,TRBV5-1,-,ASSATESETQY
TRBJ1-1,TRBV6-1,-,ASSESYGWLTEAF
TRBJ2-7,TRBV30,TRBD2,AWSLGLSAYEQY
TRBJ2-1,TRBV29-1,TRBD2,SVDLLAGPGEQF
TRBJ1-2,TRBV5-5,TRBD1,ASSSDRDYGYT
TRBJ1-2,TRBV18,-,ASSPSGGPDSGYT
TRBJ1-2,TRBV5-6,-,ASSSGQYGYT
TRBJ2-6,TRBV5-1,-,ASTSGANVLT
TRBJ2-2,TRBV7-6,TRBD1,ASSFDRGWAGELF
TRBJ1-2,TRBV25-1,TRBD1,ASSDGDRVAGYT
TRBJ1-5,TRBV2,-,ASSLRTVLSNQPQH
TRBJ1-1,TRBV19,TRBD1,ASSTTGGGYTEAF
TRBJ2-2,TRBV5-1,TRBD1,ASTKISGTGRSGELF
TRBJ1-2,TRBV4-1,-,ASTLREGNYGYT
TRBJ2-1,TRBV27,-,ASSLLGGEDEQF
TRBJ1-5,TRBV6-2/TRBV6-3,TRBD1,ASSPWVGQGNQPQH
TRBJ2-1,TRBV6-5,TRBD2,ASSLAGGPNEQF
TRBJ2-7,TRBV4-2,TRBD2,ASSQAGTSLDEQY
TRBJ1-2,TRBV28,-,ASSSTGTEPGYGYT
TRBJ2-3,TRBV29-1,TRBD2,SVGSGSSDTDTQY
TRBJ2-2,TRBV7-3,TRBD2,ASSRTGGRGGELF
TRBJ2-3,TRBV18,-,ASSPPYAETDTDTQY
TRBJ2-1,TRBV7-8,-,ASSLPGLLTQF
TRBJ1-2,TRBV6-5,-,ASSYRAPGDGYT
TRBJ1-3,TRBV2,-,ASSESVSSGNTIY
TRBJ2-7,TRBV24-1,-,ATSDRLNEQY
TRBJ2-7,TRBV19,TRBD2,ASSIAGGPNEQY
TRBJ2-3,TRBV6-6,TRBD2,ASSYSVAGAPDTQY
TRBJ1-4,TRBV7-9,-,ASSLGHTNEKLF
TRBJ1-3,TRBV12-3/TRBV12-4,-,ASTFSSGNTIY
TRBJ1-4,TRBV4-1,-,ASSQERGNTGLGEKLF
TRBJ1-5,TRBV6-5,TRBD1,ASSLTGGALQPQH
TRBJ2-7,TRBV7-9,-,ASSLARDEQY
TRBJ2-7,TRBV28,TRBD2,ASSQTTSGSYEQY
TRBJ2-3,TRBV7-2,-,ASSSRREGTDTQY
TRBJ2-7,TRBV3-1/TRBV3-2,TRBD1,ASSPWDSTYEQY
TRBJ2-1,TRBV5-1,TRBD2,ASSQTSGDYNEQF
TRBJ2-3,TRBV15,TRBD1,ATSRERTTGDADTQY
TRBJ2-3,TRBV4-2,TRBD2,ASSQGEGGISTDTQY
TRBJ2-3,TRBV15,TRBD2,ATSRVSSGRDTQY
TRBJ2-2,TRBV7-9,-,ASSQLELF
TRBJ2-2,TRBV18,-,ASSPLRGKNTGELF
TRBJ1-1,TRBV4-1,TRBD1,ASSHTDRENTEAF
TRBJ2-6,TRBV19,TRBD1,ARGQAHHLYSGANVLT
TRBJ1-1,TRBV20-1,TRBD1,SPDRVSEAF
TRBJ2-5,TRBV5-1,TRBD1,ASSGQGAHETQY
TRBJ2-7,TRBV7-9,TRBD2,ASSLGGLGYEQY
TRBJ2-3,TRBV4-1,-,ASSQDIGQGNVDTQY
TRBJ1-2,TRBV25-1,-,ASRILGGGYT
TRBJ2-7,TRBV2,TRBD2,ATSGTTYEQY
TRBJ2-7,TRBV4-3,TRBD1,ASSQERTGTKAYEQY